The clone carrying this T cell receptor beta chain was recorded at least ten times. Its cognate antigen is unknown. In TCRdb, the reads were re-called with MiXCR into one record per CDR3 protein. The table lists about 490,000 distinct CDR3 sequences, 15% to 20% of them singletons. The data derive from a study of T cell repertoires in cytomegalovirus infection. Study context: CMV infection and matching HLA type were both indicated by public TCR beta signatures. Notes on the study in general: In two of eight donors, the top clonotype was HLA-C-restricted CMV-specific. Frequencies of public TCR beta families were cumulated, and this identified carriers of CMV plus the relevant HLA.

The germline V gene has CDR1 KGHSH and CDR2 LQKENI. The CDR3 loop spans 13 amino acids. V shed 3 bases and J shed 1 base, with 7 bases lying between them. The sequence was collected from a human donor in good health (CMV status not recorded). Some clones in this sample may be carry-over from other donors' samples. Material: CD8+ T cells from PBMCs. V gene TRBV18 combines with J gene TRBJ2-7; D is unclear. The CDR3 region has the DNA TGTGCCAGCTCACCTCCAACTTCCTACGAGCAGTACTTC. Translating gives CASSPPTSYEQYF.